This T cell receptor (beta chain) was sequenced for a study of blood T cells in healthy people across ages. Study-level findings and limits: Higher naive T cell percentage went strongly together with higher TCR beta diversity.

About 10 milliliters of peripheral blood were drawn from each donor into EDTA-treated tubes. Per individual sample, total RNA of at least 5.5 micrograms was extracted. Germline assignment: CDR1 SEHNR and CDR2 FQNEAQ (reference sequence). The CDR3 has 14 residues. Primers used in a second PCR of roughly 7 to 12 cycles were a sample-barcoded 5' primer and a J-beta primer mix. Individual samples furnished no less than 2.5 million CDR3-containing paired-end reads apiece. TCRdb fed the 5' RACE reads into MiXCR, producing one record per CDR3 protein. Among around 1,000,000 distinct CDR3 sequences listed, roughly a quarter were seen once. In its sample, this clonotype was seen a few times. Its specificity is unknown. This sample also belongs to another study, concerning T cells of mothers and their children.

The sequence derives from a girl aged 2 to 9 in good health. Sequencing was done on a sample of blood. This chain uses TRBV7-9 with TRBJ2-5, with D uncertain. TRBJ2-1 explains the end of the DNA better; the J call may be wrong. CDR3 nucleotide sequence: TGTGCCAGCAGCTTAAATCTACGCCTCAATGAGCAGTTCTTC. Amino acid sequence: CASSLNLRLNEQFF.